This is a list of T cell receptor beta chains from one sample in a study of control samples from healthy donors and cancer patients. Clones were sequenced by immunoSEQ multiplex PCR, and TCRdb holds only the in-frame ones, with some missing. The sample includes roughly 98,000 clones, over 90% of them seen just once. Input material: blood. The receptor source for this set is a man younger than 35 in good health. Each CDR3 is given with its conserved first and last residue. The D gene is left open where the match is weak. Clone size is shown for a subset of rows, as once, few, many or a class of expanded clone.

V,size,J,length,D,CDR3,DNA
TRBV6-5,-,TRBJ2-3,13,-,CASSYTVADTQYF,TGTGCCAGCAGTTACACGGTCGCAGATACGCAGTATTTT
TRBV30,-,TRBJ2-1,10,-,CAWALDNQFF,TGTGCCTGGGCCCTCGATAACCAGTTCTTC
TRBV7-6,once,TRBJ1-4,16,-,CASSTGVQATNEKLFF,TGTGCCAGCAGCACCGGAGTACAAGCAACTAATGAAAAACTGTTTTTT
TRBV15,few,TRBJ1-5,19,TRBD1,CATSRGPTDPRGTGQPQHF,TGTGCCACCAGCAGAGGACCCACCGACCCCAGGGGGACTGGACAGCCCCAGCATTTT
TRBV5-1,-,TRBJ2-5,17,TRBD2,CASSFGLKLAMQETQYF,TGCGCCAGCAGCTTTGGACTGAAACTAGCGATGCAAGAGACCCAGTACTTC
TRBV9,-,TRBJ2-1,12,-,CASTRDEDEQFF,TGTGCCAGCACCCGTGATGAGGATGAGCAGTTCTTC
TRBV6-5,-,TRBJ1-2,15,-,CASSYSSGSNYGYTF,TGTGCCAGCAGTTACTCGAGCGGGTCTAACTATGGCTACACCTTC
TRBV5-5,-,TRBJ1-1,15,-,CASSDRADTNTEAFF,TGTGCCAGCAGCGATCGGGCTGATACAAACACTGAAGCTTTCTTT
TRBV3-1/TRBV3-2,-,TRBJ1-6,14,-,CASSQGGRGSPLHF,TGTGCCAGCAGCCAAGGTGGGAGGGGTTCACCCCTCCACTTT
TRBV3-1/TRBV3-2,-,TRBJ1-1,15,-,CASSQDRGRNTEAFF,TGTGCCAGCAGCCAAGATCGGGGTAGGAACACTGAAGCTTTCTTT
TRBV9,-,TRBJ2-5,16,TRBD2,CASSGGLAGGQETQYF,TGTGCCAGCAGCGGCGGACTAGCGGGAGGCCAAGAGACCCAGTACTTC
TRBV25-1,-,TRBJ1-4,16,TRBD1,CASSESWSGGSEKLFF,TGTGCCAGCAGTGAGTCGTGGTCAGGGGGATCTGAAAAACTGTTTTTT
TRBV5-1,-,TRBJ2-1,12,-,CASSLSANEQFF,TGCGCCAGCAGCTTGAGTGCGAATGAGCAGTTCTTC
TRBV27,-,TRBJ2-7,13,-,CASSFTRVNEQYF,TGTGCCAGCAGTTTTACCCGGGTAAACGAGCAGTACTTC
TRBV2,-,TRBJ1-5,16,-,CASTLLGPQSNQPQHF,TGTGCCAGCACCTTACTGGGGCCCCAAAGCAATCAGCCCCAGCATTTT
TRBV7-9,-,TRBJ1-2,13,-,CASSFGLGYGYTF,TGTGCCAGCAGCTTCGGACTCGGGTATGGCTACACCTTC
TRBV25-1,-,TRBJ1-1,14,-,CASSEFLGPTEAFF,TGTGCCAGCAGTGAATTTCTGGGGCCGACTGAAGCTTTCTTT
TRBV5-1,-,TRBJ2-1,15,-,CASSLALGGSDEQFF,TGCGCCAGCAGCTTGGCCCTAGGGGGGAGTGATGAGCAGTTCTTC
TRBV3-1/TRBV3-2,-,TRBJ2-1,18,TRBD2,CASSQFPKTSGGAFEQFF,TGTGCCAGCAGCCAGTTCCCAAAAACTAGCGGGGGGGCCTTTGAGCAGTTCTTC
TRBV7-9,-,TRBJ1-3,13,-,CASSPGAGSTIYF,TGTGCCAGCAGCCCGGGAGCTGGAAGCACCATATATTTT
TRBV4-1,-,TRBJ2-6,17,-,CASSQGGTPSGANVLTF,TGCGCCAGCTCCCAGGGGGGGACCCCCTCTGGGGCCAACGTCCTGACTTTC
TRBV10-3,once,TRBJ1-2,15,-,CAISETVIQKDGYTF,TGTGCCATCAGTGAGACCGTGATACAGAAGGATGGCTACACCTTC
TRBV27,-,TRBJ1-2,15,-,CASSFGGHANYGYTF,TGTGCCAGCAGTTTTGGGGGCCATGCTAACTATGGCTACACCTTC
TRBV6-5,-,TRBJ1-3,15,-,CASSYGLGPGNTIYF,TGTGCCAGCAGTTACGGTCTGGGGCCCGGAAACACCATATATTTT
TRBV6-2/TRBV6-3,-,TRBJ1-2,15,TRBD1,CASGPLGQGRIGYTF,TGTGCCAGCGGCCCACTGGGACAGGGGCGTATTGGCTACACCTTC
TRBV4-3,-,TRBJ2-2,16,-,CASSQEARVGTGELFF,TGCGCCAGCAGCCAAGAGGCAAGGGTAGGCACCGGGGAGCTGTTTTTT
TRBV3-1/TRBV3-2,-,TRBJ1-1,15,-,CASSLLPNPSTEAFF,TGTGCCAGCAGCCTACTCCCCAATCCCAGCACTGAAGCTTTCTTT
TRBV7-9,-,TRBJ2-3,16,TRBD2,CASSFPTSGGTDTQYF,TGTGCCAGCAGCTTTCCGACTAGCGGAGGCACAGATACGCAGTATTTT
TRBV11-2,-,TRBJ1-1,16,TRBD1,CASSLDWGTENTEAFF,TGTGCCAGCAGCTTAGATTGGGGGACAGAGAACACTGAAGCTTTCTTT
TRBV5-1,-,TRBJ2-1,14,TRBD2,CASRIAGAYNEQFF,TGCGCCAGCAGAATAGCGGGAGCCTACAATGAGCAGTTCTTC
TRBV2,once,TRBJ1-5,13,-,CASTPRRNQPQHF,TGTGCCAGCACTCCTCGCCGCAATCAGCCCCAGCATTTT
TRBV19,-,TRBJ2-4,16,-,CASSIGEYRAKNIQYF,TGTGCCAGTAGTATAGGCGAGTACCGAGCCAAAAACATTCAGTACTTC
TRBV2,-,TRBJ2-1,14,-,CASILGYQYNEQFF,TGTGCCAGCATTTTAGGTTACCAATACAATGAGCAGTTCTTC
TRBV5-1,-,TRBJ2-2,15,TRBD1,CASSIRQGRSGELFF,TGCGCCAGCAGCATTCGACAGGGAAGGTCCGGGGAGCTGTTTTTT
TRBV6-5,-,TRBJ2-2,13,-,CASTDRDTGELFF,TGTGCCAGCACGGACCGTGACACCGGGGAGCTGTTTTTT
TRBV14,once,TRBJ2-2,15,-,CASSQDPGITGELFF,TGTGCCAGCAGCCAAGACCCAGGGATCACCGGGGAGCTGTTTTTT
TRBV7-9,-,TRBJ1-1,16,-,CASSSNDEGSPGGAFF,TGTGCCAGCAGCTCCAACGACGAGGGGTCTCCAGGCGGGGCTTTCTTT
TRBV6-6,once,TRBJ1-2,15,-,CASSPRDLANYGYTF,TGTGCCAGCAGTCCCCGGGACCTAGCTAACTATGGCTACACCTTC
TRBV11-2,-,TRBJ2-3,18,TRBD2,CASSLGPLAGGVTDTQYF,TGTGCCAGCAGCTTAGGCCCCCTGGCGGGAGGTGTCACAGATACGCAGTATTTT
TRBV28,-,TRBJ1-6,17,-,CASRSHRFSSYNSPLHF,TGTGCCAGTCGATCCCACAGGTTTAGCTCCTATAATTCACCCCTCCACTTT
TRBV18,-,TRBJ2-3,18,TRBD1,CASSPRNRGSPRTDTQYF,TGTGCCAGCTCACCGCGCAACAGGGGTTCACCTAGAACAGATACGCAGTATTTT
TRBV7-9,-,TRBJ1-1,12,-,CAPARIHTEAFF,TGTGCCCCAGCACGGATCCACACTGAAGCTTTCTTT
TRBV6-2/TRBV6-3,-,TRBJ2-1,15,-,CASSYSLDYLAEQFF,TGTGCCAGCAGTTACTCATTGGACTATTTGGCTGAGCAGTTCTTC
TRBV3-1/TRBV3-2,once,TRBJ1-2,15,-,CANNVSNPGDYGYTF,TGTGCCAACAATGTATCAAACCCGGGGGACTATGGCTACACCTTC
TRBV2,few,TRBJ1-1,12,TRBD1,CASRGTGYRAFF,TGTGCCAGCAGGGGGACAGGGTATAGAGCTTTCTTT